The rows below give T cell receptor beta chains drawn from one sample of a study of blood T cell repertoires in COVID-19. Clones were sequenced by immunoSEQ multiplex PCR, and TCRdb holds only the in-frame ones, with some missing. The table records nearly 45,000 clones, about 80% of them present only once. The material sequenced was peripheral blood. These receptors originate from a man in his 70s with acute or convalescent COVID-19. Both conserved end residues are part of each CDR3. The D gene is left open where the match is weak. The size field is filled for only some rows; it gives once, few, many or a size class.

clone size,D gene,J gene,CDR3 length,V gene,CDR3 DNA,CDR3 protein
few,NA,TRBJ1-2,14,TRBV2,TGTGCCAGCAGTGAAATGCAGGGCTCTCGTGGCTACACCTTC,CASSEMQGSRGYTF
few,NA,TRBJ2-2,15,TRBV5-1,TGCGCCAGCAGCTTGGACGGGAGGAACACCGGGGAGCTGTTTTTT,CASSLDGRNTGELFF
few,NA,TRBJ1-2,15,TRBV21-1,TGTGCCAGCAGCCGGGGGACCGGGGGGGACTATGGCTACACCTTC,CASSRGTGGDYGYTF
NA,TRBD1,TRBJ1-5,12,TRBV19,TGTGCCAGTTCCACAGGGGTTCAGCCCCAGCATTTT,CASSTGVQPQHF
NA,TRBD1,TRBJ1-2,16,TRBV5-4,TGTGCCAGCAGCTTTGATCCGGGACAGGGGGACTATGGCTACACCTTC,CASSFDPGQGDYGYTF
NA,TRBD1,TRBJ1-4,15,TRBV7-2,TGTGCCAGCAGCCTAGGGACAGCACTAGGGGAAAAACTGTTTTTT,CASSLGTALGEKLFF
NA,TRBD1,TRBJ1-2,13,TRBV5-6,TGTGCCAGCAGGACAGGGTACAACTATGGCTACACCTTC,CASRTGYNYGYTF
many,TRBD1,TRBJ1-1,16,TRBV5-6,TGTGCCAGCAGCTTAATACAGGGGGCAATGAACACTGAAGCTTTCTTT,CASSLIQGAMNTEAFF
once,NA,TRBJ2-7,13,TRBV5-8,TGTGCCAGCAGCTTGGGTCAGGGGATTCAGCAGTACTTC,CASSLGQGIQQYF
NA,NA,TRBJ2-1,15,TRBV2,TGTGCCAGCAGTGAGGACAGAAGCTCCTACAATGAGCAGTTCTTC,CASSEDRSSYNEQFF
NA,NA,TRBJ1-3,14,TRBV28,TGTGCCAGCAGTCCAGGCGCCACTGGAAACACCATATATTTT,CASSPGATGNTIYF
NA,TRBD1,TRBJ2-3,21,TRBV27,TGTGCCAGCCGACGCTCCTTTCTGCGGACAGGGCGGGCTGGCGCTCTAGATACGCAGTATTTT,CASRRSFLRTGRAGALDTQYF
NA,NA,TRBJ1-2,17,TRBV14,TGTGCCAGCAGCCAAGATCTGGGGAGGGTGTCTAACTATGGCTACACCTTC,CASSQDLGRVSNYGYTF